These 17 T cell receptor beta chains were sequenced from one sample in a study of OX40 agonist ivuxolimab in advanced cancers. Using immunoSEQ multiplex PCR, the repertoire was profiled, and TCRdb retains in-frame clones only, with some absent. The data show over 90,000 clones, with 80% to 90% seen just once and 5.5% held by the top ten. Sequenced material: CD4+ or CD8+ T cells sorted from blood, taken in a trial of the OX40 agonist ivuxolimab. The receptors were gathered from an adult with an advanced solid tumor such as melanoma, head and neck, liver or kidney cancer.

The chain is built from TRBV11-3 and TRBJ2-3; the match to TRBD1 covers 8 bases. The CDR3 covers 14 residues. With V trimmed by 5 bases and J by 2 bases, 3 bases remained unmatched. In germline, CDR1 is SGHNT, CDR2 YENEEA. CDR3 residues: CASSTGGFTDTQYF. In nucleotides, the CDR3 is TGTGCCAGCAGCACAGGGGGGTTCACAGATACGCAGTATTTT.

This chain uses TRBV7-9 with TRBJ2-7; 13 bases fit TRBD2. CDR3 length: 16 amino acids. Germline loops: CDR1 SEHNR, CDR2 FQNEAQ (reference sequence). The V gene end was trimmed by 5 bases and the J gene end by 6 bases; junction bases not matched to a gene: 10. In DNA, the CDR3 is TGTGCCAGCAGCGCAAGGACTAGCGGGAGTGTTGGCGAGCAGTACTTC. Translation gives CASSARTSGSVGEQYF.

The rearrangement joins TRBV6-5 to TRBJ2-2, with 8 bases fitting TRBD1. Trimming removed 6 bases from V and 4 bases from J; junction bases left unmatched: 1. The CDR3 spans 13 residues. Germline V gene data show CDR1 as MNHEY and CDR2 as SVGAGI. The chain's CDR3 is CASRQGGTGELFF. CDR3 DNA: TGTGCCAGCAGACAGGGGGGCACCGGGGAGCTGTTTTTT.

The V call is TRBV27, the J call TRBJ2-1, with a weak D call TRBD2 (5 bases). Germline CDR1 and CDR2: MNHEY and SMNVEV (reference sequence). CDR3 size: 15 residues. Trimming shortened V by 6 bases and J by 2 bases, and 14 bases separated the two germline ends. The CDR3 DNA is TGTGCCAGCAGCAAAATTCTAGCCACCTACAATGAGCAGTTCTTC. Translated: CASSKILATYNEQFF.

This clone was seen a handful of times. The chain employs TRBV30 and TRBJ2-3; 9 bases are a match to TRBD2. The CDR3 extends over 17 amino acids. Germline values: CDR1 GTSNPN, CDR2 SVGIG (reference sequence). Trimming removed 2 bases from V and 3 bases from J; junction bases left unmatched: 12. The CDR3 bases are TGTGCCTGGAGTCTTGGGGGTAGCGGGGGCATAACAGATACGCAGTATTTT. Translated: CAWSLGGSGGITDTQYF.

The J gene is TRBJ2-1, the V gene TRBV7-2; D gene uncertain. The CDR3 length is 14 residues. Trimming removed 6 bases from V and 0 bases from J, with 9 bases in between. The germline V gene encodes CDR1 SGHTA and CDR2 FQGNSA. The CDR3: CASSSDGSYNEQFF. The CDR3 coding sequence is TGTGCCAGCAGTTCGGACGGCTCCTACAATGAGCAGTTCTTC.

This CDR3 is CASSVRGGRGTGELFF. CDR3 sequence (DNA): TGTGCCAGCAGCGTGCGAGGCGGGAGGGGGACCGGGGAGCTGTTTTTT. The chain links TRBV11-2 to TRBJ2-2; TRBD2 matches 9 bases. The CDR3 contains 16 residues. Germline values: CDR1 SGHAT, CDR2 FQNNGV. Trimming at V came to 5 bases and at J to 5 bases, leaving 9 bases not matched to a gene.

A word on this clone: The same CDR3 is also encoded by other DNA sequences in this sample. The genes are TRBV5-4 and TRBJ2-2; 11 bases match TRBD2. The V and J ends lost 3 bases and 1 base, in that order; junction bases with no gene match: 5. The CDR3 is 17 amino acids. Germline values: CDR1 SGHNT, CDR2 YYREEE (reference sequence). CDR3 sequence reads: CASSSGTSGRNTGELFF. DNA of the CDR3: TGTGCCAGCAGCTCAGGGACTAGCGGAAGGAACACCGGGGAGCTGTTTTTT.

This clone was picked up one time. The rearrangement links TRBV18 to TRBJ1-2, with 9 bases fitting TRBD1. The V segment lost 3 bases and the J segment 6 bases; nucleotides outside the gene matches: 11. Germline V gene data show CDR1 as KGHSH and CDR2 as LQKENI. The CDR3 is 16 residues long. The CDR3 reads CASSPQGTGFFNGYTF. The DNA of the CDR3 is TGTGCCAGCTCACCCCAGGGGACAGGGTTCTTTAATGGCTACACCTTC.

The chain carries TRBV6-5 and TRBJ1-6; D is perhaps TRBD1 (5 bases). In germline, CDR1 is MNHEY, CDR2 SVGAGI. V was trimmed by 2 bases and J by 6 bases, leaving 8 bases between them. The CDR3 extends over 14 amino acids. CDR3 sequence: CASSYGGVNSPLHF. The DNA for the CDR3 is TGTGCCAGCAGTTACGGGGGGGTTAATTCACCCCTCCACTTT.

The V gene is TRBV7-3, the J gene TRBJ2-1; D is perhaps TRBD2 (5 bases). Looked up from germline, CDR1 is SGHTA and CDR2 is FQGTGA. The length of the CDR3 is 12 residues. Trimming shortened V by 4 bases and J by 9 bases, and 10 bases separated the two germline ends. The CDR3 protein is CASSSFAGEQFF. DNA of the CDR3: TGTGCCAGCAGCTCCTTCGCGGGTGAGCAGTTCTTC.

The chain links TRBV5-1 to TRBJ1-2; the match to TRBD1 covers 8 bases. CDR3 size: 14 residues. Germline CDR1 SGHRS, CDR2 YFSETQ. Unmatched junction bases numbered 7, after V lost 4 bases and J lost 5 bases. The CDR3 reads CASSPGQGDYGYTF. The CDR3 coding sequence is TGCGCCAGCAGCCCCGGACAGGGCGATTATGGCTACACCTTC.

V gene TRBV27 combines with J gene TRBJ1-1; tentatively, D is TRBD1 (5 bases). Germline CDR1 is MNHEY and CDR2 is SMNVEV (reference sequence). Trimming left V 1 base short and J 6 bases short, with 12 bases between. CDR3 length equals 14 residues. The CDR3 DNA sequence: TGTGCCAGCAGTTTATTGTACGGGGCCGCTGAAGCTTTCTTT. Its translation: CASSLLYGAAEAFF.

The CDR3 DNA is TGTGCCAGCAGGAAGGACACCAATTCACCCCTCCACTTT. It encodes CASRKDTNSPLHF. The chain has TRBV5-2 and TRBJ1-6; whether TRBD1, the table's D call, matches the DNA was not checked. TRBV5-2 is a documented pseudogene. CDR3 length: 13 residues.

Only a few counts were recorded for this clone. The chain joins TRBV10-3 to TRBJ2-2; D remains ambiguous. The CDR3 has 13 residues. Germline CDR1 is ENHRY and CDR2 is SYGVKD. Between the trimmed V and J ends, which lost 11 bases and 7 bases, there was a span of 17 bases. The CDR3 DNA is TGTGCCTCAAGACACGGAATTGGCGGGGAGCTGTTTTTT. It translates to CASRHGIGGELFF.

This chain connects TRBV6-6 to TRBJ1-5, with TRBD1 as a possible D gene (6 bases). CDR3 size: 14 residues. Trimming stripped 4 bases from V and 3 bases from J, with 10 bases between. The germline gives CDR1 MNHNY, CDR2 SVGAGI (reference sequence). Here the CDR3 reads CASSSQGLNQPQHF. CDR3 sequence (DNA): TGTGCCAGCAGTTCACAGGGTCTCAATCAGCCCCAGCATTTT.

J is TRBJ1-1 and V is TRBV19; no reliable D call. Trimming left V 0 bases short and J 2 bases short, with 16 bases between. From germline, CDR1 is LNHDA and CDR2 SQIVND (reference sequence). The CDR3 covers 17 residues. The CDR3 DNA follows: TGTGCCAGTAGTATAGAAGCTCTGGACTCTCGAAACACTGAAGCTTTCTTT. Amino acids: CASSIEALDSRNTEAFF.